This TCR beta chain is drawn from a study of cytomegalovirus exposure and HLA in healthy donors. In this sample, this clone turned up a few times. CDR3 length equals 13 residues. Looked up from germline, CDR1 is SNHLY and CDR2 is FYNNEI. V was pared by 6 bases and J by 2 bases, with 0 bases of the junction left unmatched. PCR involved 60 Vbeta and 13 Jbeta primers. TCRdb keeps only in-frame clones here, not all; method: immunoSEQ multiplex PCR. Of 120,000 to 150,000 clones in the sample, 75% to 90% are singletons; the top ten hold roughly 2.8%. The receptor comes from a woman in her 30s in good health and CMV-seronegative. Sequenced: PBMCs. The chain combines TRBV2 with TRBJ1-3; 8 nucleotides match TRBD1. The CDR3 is CASRQGAGNTIYF. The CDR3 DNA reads TGTGCCAGCAGACAGGGGGCTGGAAACACCATATATTTT.